Below are 27 T cell receptor beta chains sequenced from a single sample in a study of shared clonotypes between healthy human individuals. Sequencing was performed with immunoSEQ multiplex PCR; in TCRdb, only in-frame clones are kept and a portion is missing. The sample has about 2 million clones; 95% are singletons. Sequencing used naive CD4+ T cells sorted from blood. Subset here: CD45RA+ positively selected. The receptors stem from a man aged 18 to 30 in good health.

A remark on this clone: Within the sample, other DNA sequences also encode this same CDR3. This CDR3 reads CATSRVTGELFF. Written as DNA, the CDR3 is TGTGCCACCAGCAGAGTAACCGGGGAGCTGTTTTTT. J is TRBJ2-2 and V is TRBV15, with unresolved D. V lost 1 base and J 5 bases, leaving 2 bases between the germline ends. Germline CDR1 and CDR2: LNHNV and YYDKDF (reference sequence). The CDR3 has 12 residues.

The genes are TRBV4-1 and TRBJ2-5, with 7 bases matching TRBD2. The germline gives CDR1 MGHRA, CDR2 YSYEKL. The CDR3 spans 16 residues. Losses at the gene ends were 3 bases for V and 0 bases for J; bases not matched to a gene: 7. The CDR3 loop reads CASSHLGGSHQETQYF. The CDR3 DNA sequence: TGCGCCAGCAGCCACTTAGGCGGGAGTCACCAAGAGACCCAGTACTTC.

V usage is TRBV6-6 and J usage is TRBJ2-3, with D perhaps matching TRBD1 (6 bases). V was trimmed by 5 bases and J by 3 bases, leaving 15 bases between them. CDR3 length equals 15 residues. Germline V gene lookup returns CDR1 MNHNY and CDR2 SVGAGI (reference sequence). The DNA of the CDR3 is TGTGCCAGCAGTCTTCCCCAGGGGCTTACAGATACGCAGTATTTT. Its protein is CASSLPQGLTDTQYF.

For the CDR3, the DNA is TGTGCCAGTAGTTTATTGGTGGGGACAGGGAATGTTGCTTTCTTT. Translation: CASSLLVGTGNVAFF. The rearrangement links TRBV19 to TRBJ1-1; 9 bases agree with TRBD1. Germline-derived CDR1 and CDR2 are LNHDA and SQIVND (reference sequence). The J segment lost 11 bases and the V segment lost 5 bases, leaving 15 bases of the junction unmatched. The CDR3 sequence is 15 residues long.

The CDR3 DNA sequence: TGTGCCAGCACTCTTACCGGGACAGCGCGCTCACCCCTCCACTTT. This encodes CASTLTGTARSPLHF. The V call is TRBV2, the J call TRBJ1-6; the match to TRBD1 covers 7 bases. Germline CDR1 reads SNHLY; CDR2 reads FYNNEI. V lost 7 bases, J lost 10 bases, and 13 bases stayed unmatched. This CDR3 region has 15 residues. Filled out from reference TRBV2 and TRBJ1-6, the complete variable domain reads EPEVTQTPSHQVTQMGQEVILRCVPISNHLYFYWYRQILGQKVEFLVSFYNNEISEKSEIFDDQFSVERPDGSNFTLKIRSTKLEDSAMYFCASTLTGTARSPLHFGNGTRLTVT.

This chain joins TRBV5-1 and TRBJ1-1; 8 bases line up with TRBD1. Trimming took 2 bases from V and 9 from J; bases not matched to a gene: 3. Germline-derived CDR1 and CDR2 are SGHRS and YFSETQ. The CDR3 contains 12 residues. CDR3 bases: TGCGCCAGCAGCTTCGGACAGGGTCAAGCTTTCTTT. The encoded protein is CASSFGQGQAFF.

The chain recombines TRBV30 with TRBJ2-5; TRBD1 aligns across 7 bases. Losses at the gene ends were 5 bases for V and 2 bases for J; bases not matched to a gene: 5. The length of the CDR3 is 13 residues. Germline CDR1 GTSNPN, CDR2 SVGIG (reference sequence). The CDR3: CAWGAGGQETQYF. The CDR3 nucleotides are TGTGCCTGGGGGGCAGGGGGTCAAGAGACCCAGTACTTC.

The V gene is TRBV19, the J gene TRBJ2-3; possibly TRBD2 for D (5 bases). The germline V gene encodes CDR1 LNHDA and CDR2 SQIVND (reference sequence). With 7 bases removed from V and 1 base from J, the gap between germline ends came to 9 bases. The CDR3 extends over 13 amino acids. CDR3 bases: TGTGCCAGTACCCACGGGGGCACAGATACGCAGTATTTT. Translation: CASTHGGTDTQYF. Using reference TRBV19 and TRBJ2-3 for the parts outside the CDR3, the full variable domain is DGGITQSPKYLFRKEGQNVTLSCEQNLNHDAMYWYRQDPGQGLRLIYYSQIVNDFQKGDIAEGYSVSREKKESFPLTVTSAQKNPTAFYLCASTHGGTDTQYFGPGTRLTVL.

The chain carries TRBV5-1 and TRBJ2-1, with D perhaps matching TRBD1 or TRBD2 (5 bases each). Looked up from germline, CDR1 is SGHRS and CDR2 is YFSETQ. The CDR3 extends over 12 amino acids. Deletions cut 0 bases from V and 10 bases from J, with 8 bases between. As DNA, the CDR3 is TGCGCCAGCAGCTTGGTTGGGACCGAGCAGTTCTTC. Protein sequence: CASSLVGTEQFF. The entire variable domain, with the rest obtained from reference TRBV5-1 and TRBJ2-1, is as follows: KAGVTQTPRYLIKTRGQQVTLSCSPISGHRSVSWYQQTPGQGLQFLFEYFSETQRNKGNFPGRFSGRQFSNSRSEMNVSTLELGDSALYLCASSLVGTEQFFGPGTRLTVL.

The V call is TRBV21-1, the J call TRBJ1-2; the table assigns TRBD1, which was not confirmed against the DNA. TRBV21-1 is an annotated pseudogene. The CDR3 consists of 14 residues. The chain's CDR3 is CASSIDSGNYGYTF. The DNA of the CDR3 is TGTGCCAGCAGCATTGACAGTGGTAACTATGGCTACACCTTC.

This clone has just one count. The chain combines TRBV30 with TRBJ2-7, with a possible D match to TRBD1 (5 bases). Trimming took 0 bases from V and 3 from J, leaving 12 bases between them. Per germline, CDR1 GTSNPN and CDR2 SVGIG (reference sequence). The CDR3 totals 14 residues. CDR3 protein: CAWSVGGAYYEQYF. The CDR3 DNA follows: TGTGCCTGGAGTGTAGGTGGGGCGTACTACGAGCAGTACTTC.

In DNA, the CDR3 is TGTGCCAGCAGCGTAGGGGCAGGGGGTGGAAACACCATATATTTT. It translates to CASSVGAGGGNTIYF. This sequence joins TRBV9 and TRBJ1-3, with 7 bases that match TRBD1. The junction had 3 bases not matched to a gene; V was cut back by 0 bases and J by 3 bases. The CDR3 totals 15 residues. Germline CDR1 SGDLS, CDR2 YYNGEE.

J is TRBJ1-3 and V is TRBV29-1; no clear D. Trimming stripped 2 bases from V and 3 bases from J, with 5 bases between. Germline CDR1 reads SQVTM; CDR2 reads ANQGSEA. The CDR3 loop spans 12 amino acids. DNA for the CDR3: TGCAGCGTTGAATGGGGTGGAAACACCATATATTTT. This sequence encodes CSVEWGGNTIYF.

This chain connects TRBV7-2 to TRBJ1-4; 7 bases map to TRBD1. This CDR3 comprises 15 residues. Germline values: CDR1 SGHTA, CDR2 FQGNSA. Losses at the gene ends were 3 bases for V and 3 bases for J; bases not matched to a gene: 4. The CDR3 reads CASSLQGVANEKLFF. The CDR3 DNA reads as TGTGCCAGCAGCTTGCAGGGGGTAGCTAATGAAAAACTGTTTTTT. Full variable domain (rest looked up from reference TRBV7-2 and TRBJ1-4): GAGVSQSPSNKVTEKGKDVELRCDPISGHTALYWYRQSLGQGLEFLIYFQGNSAPDKSGLPSDRFSAERTGGSVSTLTIQRTQQEDSAVYLCASSLQGVANEKLFFGSGTQLSVL.

The gene calls are TRBV6-6 and TRBJ2-1; 7 bases are a match to TRBD1. CDR1 is MNHNY and CDR2 is SVGAGI in the germline V gene (reference sequence). Germline trimming cut 7 bases from V and 7 bases from J; bases unmatched to any gene: 7. The CDR3 has 13 amino acids. CDR3 residues: CASTGDSFNEQFF. In DNA, the CDR3 is TGTGCCAGCACCGGGGACAGTTTTAATGAGCAGTTCTTC.

The chain uses TRBV30 and TRBJ2-2; D is unresolved. Germline CDR1 and CDR2: GTSNPN and SVGIG (reference sequence). Trimming took 8 bases from V and 3 from J, leaving 7 bases between them. This CDR3 spans 11 amino acids. The CDR3 here is CAQKDTGELFF. The DNA for the CDR3 is TGTGCCCAGAAGGACACCGGGGAGCTGTTTTTT.

The genes are TRBV7-9 and TRBJ1-6; D gene unclear. Germline V CDR1 and CDR2: SEHNR, FQNEAQ (reference sequence). The length of the CDR3 is 14 residues. The germline V and J ends were trimmed by 1 base and 4 bases, with 5 bases remaining between them. As DNA, the CDR3 is TGTGCCAGCAGCTTAGACTTATATAATTCACCCCTCCACTTT. Protein: CASSLDLYNSPLHF.

The V call is TRBV18, the J call TRBJ1-2; D is unresolved. This CDR3 comprises 13 residues. Germline values: CDR1 KGHSH, CDR2 LQKENI. V gave up 5 bases and J gave up 0 bases, with 7 bases separating them. Written as DNA, the CDR3 is TGTGCCAGCTCAGTGACGGCTAACTATGGCTACACCTTC. Its protein is CASSVTANYGYTF.

The chain uses TRBV18 and TRBJ2-1, with D possibly matching TRBD1 (6 bases). The CDR3 sequence is 14 residues long. Germline loops: CDR1 KGHSH, CDR2 LQKENI. The V end was cut by 0 bases, the J end by 9 bases, with 12 bases between. The CDR3 is CASSPPPGAGEQFF. The CDR3 region has the DNA TGTGCCAGCTCACCACCTCCAGGGGCGGGTGAGCAGTTCTTC.

This chain uses TRBV5-4 with TRBJ2-2; D remains unclear. Trimming took 4 bases from V and 1 from J, leaving 8 bases between them. The CDR3 contains 14 residues. CDR1 is SGHNT and CDR2 is YYREEE in the germline V gene (reference sequence). CDR3 residues: CASSAVLNTGELFF. The CDR3 DNA reads TGTGCCAGCAGCGCCGTGTTGAACACCGGGGAGCTGTTTTTT.

This rearrangement joins TRBV6-5 to TRBJ1-1, with no clear D. The CDR3 has 13 residues. The V end lost 9 bases, the J end lost 5 bases, and 16 bases lay between the germline ends. Germline V gene lookup returns CDR1 MNHEY and CDR2 SVGAGI. In DNA form, the CDR3 reads TGTGCCAGTGTAAAGGGTGGTTGGACTGAAGCTTTCTTT. Protein: CASVKGGWTEAFF.

V and J are TRBV4-3 and TRBJ1-1; TRBD1 matches at 11 bases. Per germline, CDR1 LGHNA and CDR2 YSLEER. Trimming took 1 base from V and 4 from J; bases not matched to a gene: 11. The CDR3 runs to 18 residues. The CDR3 sequence is CASSQVWAWTGGVTEAFF. DNA of the CDR3: TGCGCCAGCAGCCAAGTCTGGGCCTGGACAGGGGGCGTCACTGAAGCTTTCTTT.

The rearrangement links TRBV6-1 to TRBJ1-1, with TRBD1 identical over 7 bases. Unmatched junction bases numbered 5, after V lost 6 bases and J lost 1 base. Per the germline V gene, CDR1 is MNHNS and CDR2 is SASEGT. The CDR3 covers 14 residues. The CDR3 nucleotides read TGTGCCAGCAGCACGGGACAGAGGAACACTGAAGCTTTCTTT. It encodes CASSTGQRNTEAFF.

V gene TRBV20-1 combines with J gene TRBJ2-3; 7 bases align to TRBD2. Per the germline V gene, CDR1 is DFQATT and CDR2 is SNEGSKA (reference sequence). CDR3 length: 11 amino acids. V lost 6 bases to trimming and J lost 6 bases; unmatched junction nucleotides: 3. The CDR3 is CSASGEDTQYF. The CDR3 nucleotides are TGCAGTGCCAGCGGGGAGGATACGCAGTATTTT.

The chain is built from TRBV10-3 and TRBJ1-6; maybe TRBD1 (5 bases). V was clipped by 8 bases and J by 8 bases, with 13 bases between them. The CDR3 totals 13 residues. Germline values: CDR1 ENHRY, CDR2 SYGVKD. CDR3 DNA: TGTGCCATCGGCGGGGGTCCGGATTCACCCCTCCACTTT. Its translation is CAIGGGPDSPLHF.

This chain uses TRBV2 with TRBJ2-2, with D uncertain. V was clipped by 3 bases and J by 0 bases, with 8 bases between them. Per germline, CDR1 SNHLY and CDR2 FYNNEI. The CDR3 covers 15 residues. The DNA of the CDR3 is TGTGCCAGCAGTGAGCTCACCGCGAACACCGGGGAGCTGTTTTTT. Protein: CASSELTANTGELFF.

The chain couples TRBV7-9 to TRBJ1-4; D is ambiguous. The CDR3 runs 13 residues. Germline CDR1 and CDR2: SEHNR and FQNEAQ (reference sequence). V was pared by 3 bases and J by 10 bases, with 12 bases between. CDR3 nucleotide sequence: TGTGCCAGCAGCTTTACGGGTGTCGGAAAACTGTTTTTT. This encodes CASSFTGVGKLFF. Filled out from reference TRBV7-9 and TRBJ1-4, the complete variable domain reads DTGVSQNPRHKITKRGQNVTFRCDPISEHNRLYWYRQTLGQGPEFLTYFQNEAQLEKSRLLSDRFSAERPKGSFSTLEIQRTEQGDSAMYLCASSFTGVGKLFFGSGTQLSVL.